These 19 T cell receptor beta chains share one sample of origin, sequenced in a study of blood T cell repertoires in COVID-19. The data were produced by immunoSEQ multiplex PCR, yet TCRdb's version contains in-frame clones alone and is incomplete. Here the sample spans just under 90,000 clones, 85% to 95% being singletons. What was sequenced was peripheral blood. Source of these receptors: a man aged 60 to 75 with acute or convalescent COVID-19.

The chain uses TRBV27 and TRBJ2-4; 7 bases agree with TRBD1. The CDR3 is 13 residues long. Germline V CDR1 and CDR2: MNHEY, SMNVEV (reference sequence). V was pared by 2 bases and J by 15 bases, with 10 bases of the junction left unmatched. The DNA for the CDR3 is TGTGCCAGCAGTTTAACCCGACAGGGATCTCCGTACTTC. Encoded protein: CASSLTRQGSPYF.

This chain links TRBV19 with TRBJ2-1, with 11 bases that match TRBD2. CDR1 is LNHDA, CDR2 SQIVND, per germline (reference sequence). This CDR3 region has 17 residues. Trimming cost V 5 bases and J 0 bases; bases outside gene matches: 6. The CDR3 nucleotides read TGTGCCAGTAGTTTCCAACTAGCGGGAGACTCCTACAATGAGCAGTTCTTC. This translates into CASSFQLAGDSYNEQFF.

This clone is a singleton in its sample. This chain links TRBV6-2 or TRBV6-3 with TRBJ1-1; weak D call: TRBD1 (6 bases). Trimming pared 5 bases from V and 7 bases from J, leaving 14 bases between. Germline V CDR1 and CDR2: MNHEY, SVGEGT. The CDR3 extends over 13 amino acids. This CDR3 is CASSVQGLSEAFF. CDR3 in DNA: TGTGCCAGCAGTGTACAGGGCCTGAGTGAAGCTTTCTTT.

V usage is TRBV27 and J usage is TRBJ2-4, with 14 nucleotides matching TRBD2. Germline CDR1 reads MNHEY; CDR2 reads SMNVEV (reference sequence). J was trimmed by 0 bases and V by 6 bases; bases with no gene match: 7. This CDR3 is built from 18 residues. CDR3 bases: TGTGCCAGCAGGAAGGGACTAGCGGGAGTGAAAGCCAAAAACATTCAGTACTTC. Its translation: CASRKGLAGVKAKNIQYF.

This sequence joins TRBV24-1 and TRBJ2-2; the match to TRBD1 covers 10 bases. Trimming removed 3 bases from V and 2 bases from J; junction bases left unmatched: 2. The CDR3 is 16 amino acids. The V gene's germline CDR1 is KGHDR and CDR2 SFDVKD. Here the CDR3 reads CATSDRDRGNTGELFF. CDR3 sequence (DNA): TGTGCCACCAGTGATCGGGACAGGGGAAACACCGGGGAGCTGTTTTTT.

V and J are TRBV28 and TRBJ1-1; 8 bases are shared with TRBD1. The germline V gene has CDR1 MDHEN and CDR2 SYDVKM. This CDR3 spans 15 amino acids. Losses at the gene ends were 5 bases for V and 8 bases for J; bases not matched to a gene: 13. The CDR3 protein is CASSRIQGAGSEAFF. The CDR3 bases are TGTGCCAGCAGTCGAATCCAGGGGGCCGGGAGCGAAGCTTTCTTT.

The chain is built from TRBV6-5 and TRBJ1-1; 11 nucleotides align to TRBD1. Germline CDR1 reads MNHEY; CDR2 reads SVGAGI. V was pared by 6 bases and J by 4 bases, with 4 bases of the junction left unmatched. The CDR3 runs 14 residues. The CDR3 DNA reads TGTGCCAGCAGGCGGGGACAGGGGGGCACTGAAGCTTTCTTT. It translates to CASRRGQGGTEAFF.

The gene calls are TRBV13 and TRBJ2-5; 9 bases fit TRBD2. The germline gives CDR1 PRHDT, CDR2 FYEKMQ (reference sequence). The CDR3 has 15 amino acids. V shed 3 bases, J shed 2 bases, and the junction held 4 bases outside the gene matches. The CDR3 region has the DNA TGTGCCAGCAGCTTCGGAACTAGCGGGCAAGAGACCCAGTACTTC. This gives the protein CASSFGTSGQETQYF. The variable domain in full, completed from reference TRBV13 and TRBJ2-5, reads AAGVIQSPRHLIKEKRETATLKCYPIPRHDTVYWYQQGPGQDPQFLISFYEKMQSDKGSIPDRFSAQQFSDYHSELNMSSLELGDSALYFCASSFGTSGQETQYFGPGTRLLVL.

The rearrangement joins TRBV5-6 to TRBJ2-3; 14 positions match TRBD2. The CDR3 length is 17 residues. Per the germline V gene, CDR1 is SGHDT and CDR2 is YYEEEE. Trimming removed 4 bases from V and 4 bases from J; junction bases left unmatched: 8. Here the CDR3 reads CASSLPGTSGSSDTQYF. The DNA of the CDR3 is TGTGCCAGCAGCCTGCCCGGGACTAGCGGGAGTTCAGATACGCAGTATTTT.

The V and J genes are TRBV30 and TRBJ1-6, with TRBD1 identical over 9 bases. V was pared by 5 bases and J by 7 bases, with 0 bases of the junction left unmatched. The CDR3 sequence is 12 residues long. In germline, CDR1 is GTSNPN, CDR2 SVGIG (reference sequence). CDR3 DNA: TGTGCCTGGGGGACAGGGAATTCACCCCTCCACTTT. It specifies CAWGTGNSPLHF.

CDR3 DNA sequence: TGTGCCAGCAGCCGTAGCGGGAGAGGAGGAGATACGCAGTATTTT. Protein: CASSRSGRGGDTQYF. The rearrangement uses TRBV11-2 and TRBJ2-3, with TRBD2 matching 9 bases. After removal of 5 bases from V and 5 bases from J, the junction contained 8 bases not matched to a gene. Germline-derived CDR1 and CDR2 are SGHAT and FQNNGV. The length of the CDR3 is 15 residues.

The V call is TRBV28, the J call TRBJ2-7; D gene uncertain. This CDR3 is built from 14 residues. In germline, CDR1 is MDHEN, CDR2 SYDVKM. V was trimmed by 6 bases and J by 2 bases, leaving 14 bases between them. CDR3 nucleotides: TGTGCCAGCAGCCCGCCCGTGGCGGCCTACGAGCAGTACTTC. It translates to CASSPPVAAYEQYF.

The V gene is TRBV10-1, the J gene TRBJ1-1, with TRBD1 as a possible D gene (6 bases). Germline CDR1 is WNHNN and CDR2 is SYGVQD (reference sequence). The V end lost 0 bases, the J end lost 6 bases, and 14 bases lay between the germline ends. The CDR3 length is 15 residues. The CDR3 protein is CASSESGQPGAEAFF. The CDR3 DNA reads as TGCGCCAGCAGTGAGTCTGGACAGCCCGGGGCTGAAGCTTTCTTT.

The chain is built from TRBV11-3 and TRBJ2-2; no clear D gene. Germline V CDR1 and CDR2: SGHNT, YENEEA. This CDR3 comprises 13 residues. The ends were cut back, 4 bases at V and 5 bases at J, with 8 bases in the middle. CDR3 region: CASSSTRTGELFF. CDR3 nucleotide sequence: TGTGCCAGCAGCTCCACGAGGACCGGGGAGCTGTTTTTT.

This clone appeared once. J is TRBJ2-1 and V is TRBV10-1, with 9 bases matching TRBD2. There are 13 residues in the CDR3. Germline CDR1 reads WNHNN; CDR2 reads SYGVQD (reference sequence). V lost 7 bases to trimming and J lost 9 bases; unmatched junction nucleotides: 7. The CDR3 is CASNSGRGGEQFF. CDR3 coding DNA: TGCGCCAGCAATAGCGGGAGAGGCGGTGAGCAGTTCTTC.

The V and J genes are TRBV29-1 and TRBJ1-5; D is uncertain. There are 12 residues in the CDR3. The V gene's germline CDR1 is SQVTM and CDR2 ANQGSEA. V dropped 6 bases and J dropped 9 bases, with 15 bases sitting between them. The chain's CDR3 is CSVPPKLWPQHF. CDR3 in DNA: TGCAGCGTACCCCCTAAGTTGTGGCCCCAGCATTTT.

V usage is TRBV4-1 and J usage is TRBJ1-4; 7 positions agree with TRBD1. Looked up from germline, CDR1 is MGHRA and CDR2 is YSYEKL. J lost 9 bases, V lost 3 bases, and 10 bases had no gene match. The CDR3 is 15 residues long. CDR3 region: CASSHLTGSAKKLFF. The CDR3 region has the DNA TGCGCCAGCAGCCATCTGACAGGGTCGGCTAAAAAACTGTTTTTT.

V usage is TRBV19 and J usage is TRBJ2-3; D remains ambiguous. The CDR3 consists of 15 residues. The germline gives CDR1 LNHDA, CDR2 SQIVND (reference sequence). V lost 3 bases to trimming and J lost 0 bases, with 10 bases between them. The CDR3 DNA sequence: TGTGCCAGTAGTATCAAGCCGACTAGCACAGATACGCAGTATTTT. Residues: CASSIKPTSTDTQYF.

The chain is built from TRBV19 and TRBJ2-7; TRBD1 matches at 9 bases. The CDR3 sequence is 15 residues long. Germline-derived CDR1 and CDR2 are LNHDA and SQIVND (reference sequence). The V segment lost 5 bases and the J segment 2 bases; nucleotides outside the gene matches: 7. The CDR3 nucleotides are TGTGCCAGTAGTCCCGGGACAGGGCGTCCCTACGAGCAGTACTTC. It encodes CASSPGTGRPYEQYF.